The 20 T cell receptor beta chains below all came from one sample that was sequenced in a study of T-cell memory formation after mild COVID-19. Via MiXCR, TCRdb re-called the 5' RACE reads, giving one row per CDR3 protein. The table has some 490,000 distinct CDR3 sequences, about 18% seen once. Sequences were obtained from PBMCs or a T cell subset sorted from them (not recorded which). The source of these receptors is an adult woman who had mild COVID-19 (a few samples of this study predate the infection). Cell type and time point are not known.

This clonotype has at least ten counts. CDR3: CAWSVRENQPQHF. The DNA of the CDR3 is TGTGCCTGGAGTGTACGCGAAAATCAGCCCCAGCATTTT. The chain joins TRBV30 to TRBJ1-5; D is unresolved. The CDR3 totals 13 residues. Germline values: CDR1 GTSNPN, CDR2 SVGIG (reference sequence). V was clipped by 0 bases and J by 4 bases, with 7 bases between them.

This clonotype has a count of ten or more. The CDR3 region is CATRDYSGLTKNIQYF. The CDR3 DNA reads TGTGCCACCAGAGATTATTCTGGTTTGACCAAAAACATTCAGTACTTC. This chain connects TRBV27 to TRBJ2-4; D not resolved. The CDR3 is 16 amino acids. Trimming shortened V by 10 bases and J by 2 bases, and 21 bases separated the two germline ends. CDR1 MNHEY and CDR2 SMNVEV come from the germline V gene (reference sequence).

The DNA for the CDR3 is TGTGCCAGCAGCTTGTTCGGCGGGCCTAGCTCCTACGAGCAGTACTTC. It specifies CASSLFGGPSSYEQYF. This rearrangement joins TRBV7-9 to TRBJ2-7; TRBD2 might be the D (5 bases). In germline, CDR1 is SEHNR, CDR2 FQNEAQ (reference sequence). The CDR3 totals 16 residues. The V end was cut by 3 bases, the J end by 0 bases, with 15 bases between.

V is TRBV12-3 or TRBV12-4 and J is TRBJ1-2, with 7 bases lining up with TRBD1. V dropped 6 bases and J dropped 6; count of bases not matched to a gene: 13. The CDR3 loop spans 15 amino acids. Here the CDR3 reads CASSSTLRQGHGYTF. In nucleotides, the CDR3 is TGTGCCAGCAGCTCCACCCTAAGACAGGGCCATGGCTACACCTTC.

This chain connects TRBV6-2 or TRBV6-3 to TRBJ2-1, with 7 bases identical to TRBD1. CDR3 length: 15 amino acids. Per the germline V gene, CDR1 is MNHEY and CDR2 is SVGEGT. V trimming: 2 bases; J trimming: 7 bases; junction bases outside the gene matches: 8. Here the CDR3 reads CASSYGTVPWNEQFF. The CDR3 coding sequence is TGTGCCAGCAGTTACGGGACAGTGCCTTGGAATGAGCAGTTCTTC.

V and J are TRBV5-1 and TRBJ2-3; 16 bases are a match to TRBD2. In germline, CDR1 is SGHRS, CDR2 YFSETQ. This CDR3 region has 17 residues. Trimming removed 4 bases from V and 5 bases from J; junction bases left unmatched: 7. The chain's CDR3 is CASSLGTSGGAKDTQYF. Here the CDR3 DNA reads TGCGCCAGCAGCCTCGGGACTAGCGGGGGGGCCAAAGATACGCAGTATTTT.

This clonotype appeared many times. This chain connects TRBV27 to TRBJ1-1; D is unclear. The germline V and J ends were trimmed by 5 bases and 5 bases, with 9 bases remaining between them. The germline V gene has CDR1 MNHEY and CDR2 SMNVEV (reference sequence). The CDR3 runs 12 residues. The CDR3 protein is CASSPTGTEAFF. The CDR3 bases are TGTGCCAGCAGTCCTACGGGGACTGAAGCTTTCTTT.

V usage is TRBV24-1 and J usage is TRBJ2-2; no clear D gene. Per germline, CDR1 KGHDR and CDR2 SFDVKD. The length of the CDR3 is 13 residues. Trimming pared 2 bases from V and 6 bases from J, leaving 6 bases between. The CDR3 nucleotides read TGTGCCACCAGTGATTCGAGTCCCGGGGAGCTGTTTTTT. It translates to CATSDSSPGELFF.

The chain combines TRBV5-1 with TRBJ2-5, with 7 nucleotides matching TRBD1. The V and J ends lost 2 bases and 1 base, in that order; junction bases with no gene match: 8. The CDR3 totals 16 residues. Germline CDR1 is SGHRS and CDR2 is YFSETQ. In DNA form, the CDR3 reads TGCGCCAGCAGCTTCCAAGGGGGCACGACCCAAGAGACCCAGTACTTC. It codes for CASSFQGGTTQETQYF.

A few counts support this clonotype. This chain joins TRBV13 and TRBJ1-1, with D possibly TRBD1 on 5 matching bases. Trimming shortened V by 3 bases and J by 4 bases, and 9 bases separated the two germline ends. This CDR3 is built from 13 residues. Germline values: CDR1 PRHDT, CDR2 FYEKMQ (reference sequence). CDR3 in amino acids: CASSLAGFTEAFF. CDR3 coding DNA: TGTGCCAGCAGCTTGGCAGGGTTCACTGAAGCTTTCTTT.

The chain combines TRBV7-9 with TRBJ2-2, with D perhaps being TRBD1 or TRBD2 (5 bases each). CDR3 length equals 15 residues. Trimming removed 3 bases at V and 3 bases at J, with 11 bases between. Germline V gene data show CDR1 as SEHNR and CDR2 as FQNEAQ (reference sequence). CDR3 region: CASSFRGSDTGELFF. For the CDR3, the DNA is TGTGCCAGCAGCTTTCGGGGCTCGGACACCGGGGAGCTGTTTTTT.

This clonotype was counted only a few times. The rearrangement joins TRBV7-2 to TRBJ2-1; 11 nucleotides line up with TRBD2. With 5 bases clipped from V and 6 bases from J, the junction kept 9 bases outside the gene matches. Germline CDR1 SGHTA, CDR2 FQGNSA. CDR3 length: 16 amino acids. CDR3 nucleotides: TGTGCCAGCAGCCCCTTAGCGGGGGGGCCTGGCAATGAGCAGTTCTTC. It specifies CASSPLAGGPGNEQFF.

This clonotype was counted between two and nine times. The chain recombines TRBV5-6 with TRBJ1-1; D possibly corresponds to TRBD1 (5 bases). This CDR3 contains 15 residues. V gave up 4 bases and J gave up 4 bases, with 17 bases separating them. Germline CDR1 is SGHDT and CDR2 is YYEEEE. The CDR3 sequence is CASSGGLGLGTEAFF. CDR3 coding DNA: TGTGCCAGCAGCGGAGGTCTGGGGCTTGGCACTGAAGCTTTCTTT. The variable domain in full, with the rest retrieved from reference TRBV5-6 and TRBJ1-1, is DAGVTQSPTHLIKTRGQQVTLRCSPKSGHDTVSWYQQALGQGPQFIFQYYEEEERQRGNFPDRFSGHQFPNYSSELNVNALLLGDSALYLCASSGGLGLGTEAFFGQGTRLTVV.

The chain links TRBV20-1 to TRBJ2-1; 10 bases agree with TRBD2. This CDR3 comprises 15 residues. V lost 4 bases, J lost 3 bases, and 6 bases stayed unmatched. The V gene's germline CDR1 is DFQATT and CDR2 SNEGSKA (reference sequence). The CDR3 DNA is TGCAGTGCTACCTTTAGCGGGAGGAACTACAATGAGCAGTTCTTC. The encoded protein is CSATFSGRNYNEQFF.

There are a few counts of this clonotype. The CDR3 protein is CASSSRTGGFQETQYF. The CDR3 coding sequence is TGTGCCAGCAGCTCCCGGACAGGGGGCTTCCAAGAGACCCAGTACTTC. The J gene is TRBJ2-5, the V gene TRBV7-9; 11 bases map to TRBD1. The CDR3 length is 16 residues. J was trimmed by 1 base and V by 4 bases; bases with no gene match: 5. From germline, CDR1 is SEHNR and CDR2 FQNEAQ (reference sequence).

The genes are TRBV7-2 and TRBJ2-3; D ambiguous. Germline V gene sequence: CDR1 SGHTA, CDR2 FQGNSA. The CDR3 has 17 amino acids. V was pared by 5 bases and J by 1 base, with 19 bases between. This CDR3 is CASSPRLSPYGTDTQYF. CDR3 nucleotides: TGTGCCAGCAGCCCCCGGTTATCTCCTTATGGCACAGATACGCAGTATTTT.

The gene calls are TRBV7-9 and TRBJ2-5; D is perhaps TRBD2 (5 bases). The CDR3 has 16 amino acids. In germline, CDR1 is SEHNR, CDR2 FQNEAQ (reference sequence). V dropped 5 bases and J dropped 2 bases, with 18 bases sitting between them. CDR3 sequence (DNA): TGTGCCAGCAGCCTCCCGGAGGAACCACCTCAAGAGACCCAGTACTTC. Protein: CASSLPEEPPQETQYF.

This clonotype was counted a few times. The rearrangement uses TRBV7-3 and TRBJ2-2; D may match TRBD1 or TRBD2 (6 bases each). Germline-derived CDR1 and CDR2 are SGHTA and FQGTGA. Trimming took 5 bases from V and 7 from J, leaving 17 bases between them. This CDR3 spans 15 amino acids. The DNA for the CDR3 is TGTGCCAGCAGCATCGGGGGCTCTTTGGGCGGGGAGCTGTTTTTT. It yields the protein CASSIGGSLGGELFF.

A few counts support this clonotype. This rearrangement joins TRBV5-1 to TRBJ2-5; D is possibly TRBD2 (6 bases). From germline, CDR1 is SGHRS and CDR2 YFSETQ. The CDR3 is 15 amino acids. Trimming pared 4 bases from V and 5 bases from J, leaving 18 bases between. This CDR3 is CASSPGLLKRETQYF. The CDR3, as DNA: TGCGCCAGCAGCCCGGGACTCCTAAAGCGGGAGACCCAGTACTTC.

In its sample, this clonotype was seen a few times. The chain couples TRBV20-1 to TRBJ2-3, with a weak D call TRBD2 (7 bases). CDR1 is DFQATT and CDR2 is SNEGSKA in the germline V gene (reference sequence). The CDR3 runs to 16 residues. Trimming pared 2 bases from V and 0 bases from J, leaving 15 bases between. The CDR3 reads CSARSGGHSSTDTQYF. The CDR3 DNA is TGCAGTGCTAGATCGGGGGGACATTCTAGCACAGATACGCAGTATTTT.